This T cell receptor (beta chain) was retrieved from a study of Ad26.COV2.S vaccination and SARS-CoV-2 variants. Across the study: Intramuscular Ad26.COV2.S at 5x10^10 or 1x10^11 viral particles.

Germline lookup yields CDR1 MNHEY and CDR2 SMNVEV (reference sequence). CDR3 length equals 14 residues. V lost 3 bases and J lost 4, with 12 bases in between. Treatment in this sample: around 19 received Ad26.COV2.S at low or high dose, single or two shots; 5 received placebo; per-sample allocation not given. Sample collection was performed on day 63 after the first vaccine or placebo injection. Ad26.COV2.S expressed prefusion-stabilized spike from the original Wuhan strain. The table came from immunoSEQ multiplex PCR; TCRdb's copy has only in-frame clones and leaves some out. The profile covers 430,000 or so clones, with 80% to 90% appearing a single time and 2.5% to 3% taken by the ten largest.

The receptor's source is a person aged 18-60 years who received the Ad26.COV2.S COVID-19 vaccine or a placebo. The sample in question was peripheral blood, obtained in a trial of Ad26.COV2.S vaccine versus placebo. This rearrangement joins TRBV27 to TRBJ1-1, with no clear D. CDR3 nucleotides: TGTGCCAGCAGTTTTCGGAGGGTAGGCACTGAAGCTTTCTTT. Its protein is CASSFRRVGTEAFF.